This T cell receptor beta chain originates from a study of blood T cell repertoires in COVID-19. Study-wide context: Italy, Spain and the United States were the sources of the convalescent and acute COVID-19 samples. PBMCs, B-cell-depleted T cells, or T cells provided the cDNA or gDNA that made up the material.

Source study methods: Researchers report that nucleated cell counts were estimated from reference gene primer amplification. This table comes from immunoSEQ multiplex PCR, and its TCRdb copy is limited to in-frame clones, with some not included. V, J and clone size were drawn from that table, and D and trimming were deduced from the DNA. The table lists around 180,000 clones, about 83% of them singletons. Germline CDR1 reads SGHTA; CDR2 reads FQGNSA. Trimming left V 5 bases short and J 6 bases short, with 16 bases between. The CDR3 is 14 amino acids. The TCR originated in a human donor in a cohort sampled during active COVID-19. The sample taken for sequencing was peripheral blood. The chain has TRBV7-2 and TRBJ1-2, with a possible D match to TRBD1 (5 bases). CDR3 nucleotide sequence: TGTGCCAGCAGCCCCTCGGGGGTTGGGGATGGCTACACCTTC. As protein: CASSPSGVGDGYTF.